This T cell receptor (beta chain) was captured by sequencing in a study of long-term antiretroviral therapy in people with HIV. General study results and limits: Missing from the dataset were any data on ART adherence, viral resistance or therapy changes. Pre-ART expanded TRB clones stayed dominant throughout, though often decreasing after ART.

This CDR3 contains 15 residues. Germline values: CDR1 SGHRS, CDR2 YFSETQ. V dropped 0 bases and J dropped 3 bases, with 13 bases sitting between them. This clone came up once. Its target is not known. The assay used was immunoSEQ (version v3.0), run at survey level. The table came from immunoSEQ multiplex PCR; TCRdb's copy has only in-frame clones and leaves some out. This table has some 30,000 clones, 95% to 98% appearing once. The sequence derives from a man aged 25 to 45 with HIV. This specimen consisted of unsorted PBMCs, obtained 7.6 years after starting antiretroviral therapy. The V and J genes are TRBV5-1 and TRBJ2-7; the D gene is possibly TRBD1 (6 bases). The CDR3 region has the DNA TGCGCCAGCAGCTTGGGAGGGGGTCCAGACTACGAGCAGTACTTC. Translated: CASSLGGGPDYEQYF.